The next 4 T cell receptor beta chains were all read from a single sample in a study of blood T cell repertoires in COVID-19. The assay was immunoSEQ multiplex PCR, and TCRdb's table has in-frame clones only and misses some. The repertoire holds around 130,000 clones, with around 84% as singletons. Specimen: PBMCs or T cells enriched from blood (not recorded which). The receptors here all came from a man aged 35-49 years with acute COVID-19.

This clone has just one count. This chain connects TRBV7-6 to TRBJ1-4; possible D gene TRBD1, 5 bases. The CDR3 sequence is 13 residues long. Germline V gene sequence: CDR1 SGHVS, CDR2 FNYEAQ. Trimming removed 5 bases at V and 7 bases at J, with 11 bases between. The CDR3 spells CASSPGLGEKLFF. In DNA form, the CDR3 reads TGTGCCAGCAGCCCAGGGCTCGGTGAAAAACTGTTTTTT.

With regard to this clone: At one of its ends the junction is not consistent with the germline gene, which may arise from a read error. This sequence joins TRBV13 and TRBJ1-2, with 9 bases aligning to TRBD1. The length of the CDR3 is 16 residues. Germline CDR1 and CDR2: PRHDT and FYEKMQ (reference sequence). The CDR3 here is CASSLGGQGGDYGYTF. The CDR3 nucleotides are TGTGCCAGCAGTTTAGGGGGACAGGGAGGGGACTATGGCTACACCTTC.

V gene TRBV2 combines with J gene TRBJ1-6, with D hard to call. Between the trimmed V and J ends, which lost 2 bases and 7 bases, there was a span of 9 bases. Germline V lookup: CDR1 SNHLY, CDR2 FYNNEI. The CDR3 runs to 14 residues. CDR3 protein: CASSERVKNSPLHF. CDR3 sequence (DNA): TGTGCCAGCAGTGAACGGGTGAAGAATTCACCCCTCCACTTT.

This chain connects TRBV21-1 to TRBJ2-7; the table calls TRBD2, which could not be checked here. TRBV21-1 is deemed a pseudogene. This CDR3 comprises 15 residues. CDR3 in amino acids: CASSKITSRWFEQYF. The CDR3 DNA reads as TGTGCCAGCAGCAAAATAACTAGCAGGTGGTTCGAGCAGTACTTC.